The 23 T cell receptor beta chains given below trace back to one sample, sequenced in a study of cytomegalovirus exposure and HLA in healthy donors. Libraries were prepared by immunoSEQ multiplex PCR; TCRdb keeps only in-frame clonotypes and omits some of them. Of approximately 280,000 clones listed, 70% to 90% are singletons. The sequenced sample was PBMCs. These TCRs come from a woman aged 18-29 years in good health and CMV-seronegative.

The chain's CDR3 is CASSVGPNQPQHF. The CDR3 coding sequence is TGTGCCAGCAGCGTAGGGCCCAATCAGCCCCAGCATTTT. The chain recombines TRBV9 with TRBJ1-5, with unresolved D. The CDR3 consists of 13 residues. Trimming took off 0 bases at V and 3 bases at J, with 4 bases between the two ends. CDR1 and CDR2 (germline): SGDLS, YYNGEE.

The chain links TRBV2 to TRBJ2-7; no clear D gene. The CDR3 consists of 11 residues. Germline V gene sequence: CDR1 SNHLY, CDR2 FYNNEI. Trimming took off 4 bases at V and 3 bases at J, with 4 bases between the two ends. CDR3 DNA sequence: TGTGCCAGCAGTGGAGTCTACGAGCAGTACTTC. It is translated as CASSGVYEQYF.

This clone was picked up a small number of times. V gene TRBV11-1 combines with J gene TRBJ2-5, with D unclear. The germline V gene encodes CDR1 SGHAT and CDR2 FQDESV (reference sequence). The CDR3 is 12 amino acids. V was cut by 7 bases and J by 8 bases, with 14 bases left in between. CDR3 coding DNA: TGTGCCAGCAACCTCCCCGGTAGAACCCAGTACTTC. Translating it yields CASNLPGRTQYF.

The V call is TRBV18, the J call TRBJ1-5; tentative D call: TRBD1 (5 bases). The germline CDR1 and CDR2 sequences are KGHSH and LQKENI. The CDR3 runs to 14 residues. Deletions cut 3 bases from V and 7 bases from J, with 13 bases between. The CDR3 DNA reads TGTGCCAGCTCACCCACCGGGGGAGACCAGCCCCAGCATTTT. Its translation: CASSPTGGDQPQHF.

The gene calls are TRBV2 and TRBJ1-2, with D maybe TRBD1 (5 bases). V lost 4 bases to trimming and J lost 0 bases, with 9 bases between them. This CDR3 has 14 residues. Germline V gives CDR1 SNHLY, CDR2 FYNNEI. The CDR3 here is CASSGQTTNYGYTF. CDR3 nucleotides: TGTGCCAGCAGTGGACAGACGACTAACTATGGCTACACCTTC.

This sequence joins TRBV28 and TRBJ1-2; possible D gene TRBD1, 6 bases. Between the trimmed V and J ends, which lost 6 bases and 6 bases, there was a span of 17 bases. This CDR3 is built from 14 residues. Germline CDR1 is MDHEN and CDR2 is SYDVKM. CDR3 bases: TGTGCCAGCAGCCAACTGGGGGCTGAACATGGCTACACCTTC. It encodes CASSQLGAEHGYTF.

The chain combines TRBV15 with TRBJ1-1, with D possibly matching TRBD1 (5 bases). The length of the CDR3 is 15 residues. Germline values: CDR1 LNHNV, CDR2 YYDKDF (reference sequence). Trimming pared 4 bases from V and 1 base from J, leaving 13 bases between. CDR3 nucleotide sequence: TGTGCCACCAGCAAGGGCGGGACGGCGAACACTGAAGCTTTCTTT. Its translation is CATSKGGTANTEAFF. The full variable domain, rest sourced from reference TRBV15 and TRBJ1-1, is DAMVIQNPRYQVTQFGKPVTLSCSQTLNHNVMYWYQQKSSQAPKLLFHYYDKDFNNEADTPDNFQSRRPNTSFCFLDIRSPGLGDTAMYLCATSKGGTANTEAFFGQGTRLTVV.

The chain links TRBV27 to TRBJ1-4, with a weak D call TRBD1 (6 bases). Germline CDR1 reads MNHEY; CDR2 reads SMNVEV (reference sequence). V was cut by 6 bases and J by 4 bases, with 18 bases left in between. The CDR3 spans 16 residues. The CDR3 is CASSPGQILYNEKLFF. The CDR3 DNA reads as TGTGCCAGCAGCCCCGGACAGATACTTTATAATGAAAAACTGTTTTTT. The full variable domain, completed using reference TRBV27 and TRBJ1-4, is EAQVTQNPRYLITVTGKKLTVTCSQNMNHEYMSWYRQDPGLGLRQIYYSMNVEVTDKGDVPEGYKVSRKEKRNFPLILESPSPNQTSLYFCASSPGQILYNEKLFFGSGTQLSVL.

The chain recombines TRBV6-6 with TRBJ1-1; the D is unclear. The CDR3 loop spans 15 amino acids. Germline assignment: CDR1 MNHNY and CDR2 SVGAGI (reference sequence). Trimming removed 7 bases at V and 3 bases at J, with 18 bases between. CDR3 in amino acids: CASTHPGRGHTEAFF. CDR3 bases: TGTGCCAGCACCCATCCCGGTCGCGGTCACACTGAAGCTTTCTTT.

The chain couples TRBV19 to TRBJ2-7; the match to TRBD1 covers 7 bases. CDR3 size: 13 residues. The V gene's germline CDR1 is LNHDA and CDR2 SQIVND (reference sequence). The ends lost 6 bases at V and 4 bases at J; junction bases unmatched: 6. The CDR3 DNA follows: TGTGCCAGTAGACCGGGACAGCTTTACGAGCAGTACTTC. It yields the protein CASRPGQLYEQYF.

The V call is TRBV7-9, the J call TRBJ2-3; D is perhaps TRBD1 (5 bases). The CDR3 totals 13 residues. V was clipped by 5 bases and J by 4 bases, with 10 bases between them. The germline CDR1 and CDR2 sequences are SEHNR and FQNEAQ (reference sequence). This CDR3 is CASSEGAADTQYF. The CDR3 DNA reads TGTGCCAGCAGCGAAGGGGCAGCAGATACGCAGTATTTT.

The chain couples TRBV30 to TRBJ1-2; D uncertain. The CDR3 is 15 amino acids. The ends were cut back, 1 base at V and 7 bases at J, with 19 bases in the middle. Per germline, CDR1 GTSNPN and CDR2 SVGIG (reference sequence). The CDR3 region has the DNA TGTGCCTGGAGTGGCGTCTCCCGCGGCGGCCGTGGCTACACCTTC. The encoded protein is CAWSGVSRGGRGYTF.

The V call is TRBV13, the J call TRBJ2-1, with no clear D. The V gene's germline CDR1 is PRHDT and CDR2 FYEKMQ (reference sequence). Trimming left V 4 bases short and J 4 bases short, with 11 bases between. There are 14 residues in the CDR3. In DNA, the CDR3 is TGTGCCAGCAGCTCTCCCGCGGCTTACAATGAGCAGTTCTTC. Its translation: CASSSPAAYNEQFF. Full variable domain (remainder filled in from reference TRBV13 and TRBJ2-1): AAGVIQSPRHLIKEKRETATLKCYPIPRHDTVYWYQQGPGQDPQFLISFYEKMQSDKGSIPDRFSAQQFSDYHSELNMSSLELGDSALYFCASSSPAAYNEQFFGPGTRLTVL.

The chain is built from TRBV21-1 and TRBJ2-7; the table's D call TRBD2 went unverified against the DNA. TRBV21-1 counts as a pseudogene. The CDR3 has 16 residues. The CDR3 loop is CASSKVGKVTLYEQYF. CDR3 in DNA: TGTGCCAGCAGCAAAGTCGGGAAGGTGACCCTCTACGAGCAGTACTTC.

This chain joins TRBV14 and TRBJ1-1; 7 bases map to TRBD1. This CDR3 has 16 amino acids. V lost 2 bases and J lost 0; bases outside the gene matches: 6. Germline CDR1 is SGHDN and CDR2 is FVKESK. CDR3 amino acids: CASSQSVGTVNTEAFF. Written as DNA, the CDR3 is TGTGCCAGCAGCCAATCGGTGGGGACAGTGAACACTGAAGCTTTCTTT.

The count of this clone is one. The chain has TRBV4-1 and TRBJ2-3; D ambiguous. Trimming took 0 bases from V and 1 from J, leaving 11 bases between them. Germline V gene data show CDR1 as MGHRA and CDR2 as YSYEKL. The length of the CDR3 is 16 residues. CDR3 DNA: TGCGCCAGCAGCCAAGATACCCGACTTGGCACAGATACGCAGTATTTT. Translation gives CASSQDTRLGTDTQYF.

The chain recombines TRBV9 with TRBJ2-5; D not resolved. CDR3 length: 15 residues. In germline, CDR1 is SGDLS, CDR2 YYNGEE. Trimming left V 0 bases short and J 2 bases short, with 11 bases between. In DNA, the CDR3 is TGTGCCAGCAGCGTAGGTAACAGATCTCAAGAGACCCAGTACTTC. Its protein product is CASSVGNRSQETQYF.

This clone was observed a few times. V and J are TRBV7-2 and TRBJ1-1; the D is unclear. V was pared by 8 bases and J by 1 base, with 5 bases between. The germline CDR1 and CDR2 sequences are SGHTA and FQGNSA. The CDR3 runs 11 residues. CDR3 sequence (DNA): TGTGCCAGCGGCCAGAACACTGAAGCTTTCTTT. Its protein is CASGQNTEAFF.

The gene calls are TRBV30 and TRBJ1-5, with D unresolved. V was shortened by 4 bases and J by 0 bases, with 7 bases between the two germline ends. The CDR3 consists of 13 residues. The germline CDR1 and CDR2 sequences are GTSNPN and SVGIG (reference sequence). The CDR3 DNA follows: TGTGCCTGGAAAGGACTTAGCAATCAGCCCCAGCATTTT. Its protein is CAWKGLSNQPQHF.

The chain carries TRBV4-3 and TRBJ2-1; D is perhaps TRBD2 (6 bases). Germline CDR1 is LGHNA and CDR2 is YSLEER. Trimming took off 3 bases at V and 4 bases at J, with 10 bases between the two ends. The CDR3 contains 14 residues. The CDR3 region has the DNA TGCGCCAGCAGCCAGACTGGACTATACAATGAGCAGTTCTTC. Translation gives CASSQTGLYNEQFF.

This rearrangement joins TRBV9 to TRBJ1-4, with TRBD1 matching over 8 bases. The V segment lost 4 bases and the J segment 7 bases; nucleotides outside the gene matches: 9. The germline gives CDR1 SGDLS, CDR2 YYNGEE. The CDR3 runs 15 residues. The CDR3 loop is CASSIRTGRGEKLFF. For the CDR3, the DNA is TGTGCCAGCAGCATCCGGACAGGGAGGGGTGAAAAACTGTTTTTT.

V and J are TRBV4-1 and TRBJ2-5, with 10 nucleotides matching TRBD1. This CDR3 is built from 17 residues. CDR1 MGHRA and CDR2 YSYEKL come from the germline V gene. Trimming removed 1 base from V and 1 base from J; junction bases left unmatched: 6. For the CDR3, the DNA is TGCGCCAGCAGCCAAGGCGCCGGGACAGGGGTCCAAGAGACCCAGTACTTC. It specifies CASSQGAGTGVQETQYF.

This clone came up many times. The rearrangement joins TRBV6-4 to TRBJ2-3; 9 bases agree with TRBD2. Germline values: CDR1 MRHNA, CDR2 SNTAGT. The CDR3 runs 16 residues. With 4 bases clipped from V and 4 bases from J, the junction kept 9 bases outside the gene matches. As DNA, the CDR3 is TGTGCCAGCAGTGCTACTGCGGGAGGGGGCGCAGATACGCAGTATTTT. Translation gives CASSATAGGGADTQYF.